This TCR beta chain was recovered during a study of cytomegalovirus exposure and HLA in healthy donors. PCR used 60 Vbeta primers and 13 Jbeta primers. Here immunoSEQ multiplex PCR was the method, and the copy in TCRdb shows in-frame clones only, minus some. The table lists hundreds of thousands of clones, roughly 88% of them singletons, with roughly 0.75% in the top ten. There are a few counts of this clone. Its antigen is unidentified. The study's findings and limits: Later analysis identified a missense DCLRE1C variant that was linked to TCR beta V- and J-gene trimming. Most of the TCR beta V segments (in an earlier analysis) were productive either about 87% or about 30% of the time.

Despite likely unrecorded immune exposures, the donors were nominally healthy at the time of sampling. Germline CDR1 is MNHNS and CDR2 is SASEGT. The CDR3 has 10 amino acids. V lost 10 bases and J 6 bases, leaving 6 bases between the germline ends. The TCR was taken from a boy under 10 years old in good health and CMV-seronegative. Sequenced material: PBMCs. The rearrangement joins TRBV6-1 to TRBJ1-4; unclear D gene. The CDR3 loop reads CATNYEKLFF. The CDR3 DNA reads as TGTGCCACCAACTATGAAAAACTGTTTTTT.